The clone carrying this TCR beta chain was seen more than once but under ten times. As yet, its antigen is unknown. Germline V gene lookup returns CDR1 SGHRS and CDR2 YFSETQ. The CDR3 extends over 14 amino acids. J lost 5 bases, V lost 0 bases, and 2 bases had no gene match. The PCR used 60 Vbeta and 13 Jbeta primers. Clones were sequenced by immunoSEQ multiplex PCR, and TCRdb holds only the in-frame ones, with some missing. The sample holds roughly 150,000 clones, about 80% seen once. This sample stems from a study of cytomegalovirus exposure and HLA in healthy donors. Study-wide findings and caveats: Later analysis demonstrated an association between a missense DCLRE1C variant and TCR beta V- and J-gene trimming. Researchers had no immune exposure information except CMV serostatus available.

The clonotype was recovered from a man aged 25-45 years in good health and CMV-seropositive. This chain uses TRBV5-1 with TRBJ2-3, with 8 bases aligning to TRBD2. Sequencing was carried out using PBMCs. CDR3 DNA sequence: TGCGCCAGCAGCTTGGCGGGAGGGGAAGATACGCAGTATTTT. It codes for CASSLAGGEDTQYF. The entire variable domain, with the rest obtained from reference TRBV5-1 and TRBJ2-3, is as follows: KAGVTQTPRYLIKTRGQQVTLSCSPISGHRSVSWYQQTPGQGLQFLFEYFSETQRNKGNFPGRFSGRQFSNSRSEMNVSTLELGDSALYLCASSLAGGEDTQYFGPGTRLTVL.